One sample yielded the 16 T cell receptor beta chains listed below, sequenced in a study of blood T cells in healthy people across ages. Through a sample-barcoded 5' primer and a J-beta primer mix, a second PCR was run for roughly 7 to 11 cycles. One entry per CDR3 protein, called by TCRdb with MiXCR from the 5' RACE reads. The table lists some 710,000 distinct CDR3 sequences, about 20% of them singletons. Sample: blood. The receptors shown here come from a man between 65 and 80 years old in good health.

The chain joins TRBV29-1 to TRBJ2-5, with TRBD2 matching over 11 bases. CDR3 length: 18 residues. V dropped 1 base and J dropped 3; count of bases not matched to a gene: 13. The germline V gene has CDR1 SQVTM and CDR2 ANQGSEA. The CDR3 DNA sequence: TGCAGCGTTGAAGCTCCCCCTATAGCGGGGGGGCCGAAAGAGACCCAGTACTTC. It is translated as CSVEAPPIAGGPKETQYF.

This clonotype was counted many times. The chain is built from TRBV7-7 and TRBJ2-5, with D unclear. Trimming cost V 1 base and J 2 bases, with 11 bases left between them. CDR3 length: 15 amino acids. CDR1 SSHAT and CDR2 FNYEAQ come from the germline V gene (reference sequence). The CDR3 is CASSLGGTHQETQYF. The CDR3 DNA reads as TGTGCCAGCAGCTTAGGGGGAACTCATCAAGAGACCCAGTACTTC.

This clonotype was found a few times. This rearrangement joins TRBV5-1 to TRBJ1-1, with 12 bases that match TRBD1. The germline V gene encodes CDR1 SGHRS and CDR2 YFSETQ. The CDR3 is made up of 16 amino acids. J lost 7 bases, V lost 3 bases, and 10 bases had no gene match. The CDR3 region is CASSYEGTGGYGEAFF. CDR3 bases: TGCGCCAGCAGCTACGAAGGGACAGGGGGCTATGGTGAAGCTTTCTTT.

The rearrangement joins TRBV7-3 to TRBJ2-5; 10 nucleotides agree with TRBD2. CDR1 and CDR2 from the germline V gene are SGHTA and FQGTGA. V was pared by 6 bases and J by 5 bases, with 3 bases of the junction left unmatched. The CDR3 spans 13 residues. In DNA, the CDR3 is TGTGCCAGCAGGTCTAGCGGGAGTGAGACCCAGTACTTC. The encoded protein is CASRSSGSETQYF.

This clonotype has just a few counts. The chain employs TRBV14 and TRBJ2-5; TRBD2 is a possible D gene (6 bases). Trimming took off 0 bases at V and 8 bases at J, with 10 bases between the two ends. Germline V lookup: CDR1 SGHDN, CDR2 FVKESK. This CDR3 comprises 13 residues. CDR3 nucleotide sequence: TGTGCCAGCAGCCAAGATGGCGGGGCCACCCAGTACTTC. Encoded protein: CASSQDGGATQYF.

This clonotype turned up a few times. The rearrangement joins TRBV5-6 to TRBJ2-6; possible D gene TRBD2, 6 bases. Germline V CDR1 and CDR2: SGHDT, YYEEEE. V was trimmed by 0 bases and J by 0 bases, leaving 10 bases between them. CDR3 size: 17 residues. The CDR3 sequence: CASSLERGFSGANVLTF. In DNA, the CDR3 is TGTGCCAGCAGCTTGGAACGGGGGTTCTCTGGGGCCAACGTCCTGACTTTC.

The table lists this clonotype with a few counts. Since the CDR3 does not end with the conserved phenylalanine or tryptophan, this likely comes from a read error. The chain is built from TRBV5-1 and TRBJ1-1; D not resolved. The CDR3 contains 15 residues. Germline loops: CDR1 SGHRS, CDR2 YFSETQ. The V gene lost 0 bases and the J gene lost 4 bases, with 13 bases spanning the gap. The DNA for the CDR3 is TGCGCCAGCAGCTTGGCGGGGAGAGGGTTCACTGAAGCTTTCTCT. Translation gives CASSLAGRGFTEAFS.

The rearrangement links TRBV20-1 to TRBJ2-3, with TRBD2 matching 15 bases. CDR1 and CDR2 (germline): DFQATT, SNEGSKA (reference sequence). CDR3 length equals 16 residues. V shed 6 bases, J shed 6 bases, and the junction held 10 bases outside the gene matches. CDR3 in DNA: TGCAGTGCGCCCGGACTAGCGGGAGGGCCAGCGGATACGCAGTATTTT. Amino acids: CSAPGLAGGPADTQYF.

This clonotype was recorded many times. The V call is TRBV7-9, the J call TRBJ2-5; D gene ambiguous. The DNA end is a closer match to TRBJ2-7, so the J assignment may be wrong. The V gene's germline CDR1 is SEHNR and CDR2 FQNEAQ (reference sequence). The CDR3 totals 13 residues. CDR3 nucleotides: TGTGCCAGCAGCTATGGAGCCTCCTACGAGCAGTACTTC. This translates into CASSYGASYEQYF.

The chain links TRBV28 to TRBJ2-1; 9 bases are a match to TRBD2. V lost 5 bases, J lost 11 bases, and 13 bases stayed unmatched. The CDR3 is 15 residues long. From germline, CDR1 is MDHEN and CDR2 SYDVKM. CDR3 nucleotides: TGTGCCAGCAGTCCCCCCTATGCGGGGGGGCGGAAGCAGTTCTTC. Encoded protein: CASSPPYAGGRKQFF. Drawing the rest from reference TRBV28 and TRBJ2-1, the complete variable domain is DVKVTQSSRYLVKRTGEKVFLECVQDMDHENMFWYRQDPGLGLRLIYFSYDVKMKEKGDIPEGYSVSREKKERFSLILESASTNQTSMYLCASSPPYAGGRKQFFGPGTRLTVL.

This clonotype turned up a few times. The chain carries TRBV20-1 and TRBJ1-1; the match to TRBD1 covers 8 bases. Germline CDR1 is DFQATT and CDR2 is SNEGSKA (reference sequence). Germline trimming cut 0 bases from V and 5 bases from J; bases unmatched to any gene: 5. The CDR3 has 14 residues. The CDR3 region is CSAREQQGGTEAFF. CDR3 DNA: TGCAGTGCTAGAGAGCAACAGGGGGGGACTGAAGCTTTCTTT.

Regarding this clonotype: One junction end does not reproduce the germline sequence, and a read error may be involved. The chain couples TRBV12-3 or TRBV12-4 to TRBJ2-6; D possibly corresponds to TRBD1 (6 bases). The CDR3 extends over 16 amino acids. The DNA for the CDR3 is TGTGCCAACAGTACCCAGGGGATCTTTGGGGCCAACGTCCTGACTTTC. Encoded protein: CANSTQGIFGANVLTF.

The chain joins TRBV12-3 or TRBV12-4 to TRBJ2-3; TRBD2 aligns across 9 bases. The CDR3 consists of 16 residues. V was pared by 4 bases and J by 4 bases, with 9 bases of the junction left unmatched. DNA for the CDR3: TGTGCCAGCAGTTCCGTAGCGGGAGCGATCGCAGATACGCAGTATTTT. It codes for CASSSVAGAIADTQYF.

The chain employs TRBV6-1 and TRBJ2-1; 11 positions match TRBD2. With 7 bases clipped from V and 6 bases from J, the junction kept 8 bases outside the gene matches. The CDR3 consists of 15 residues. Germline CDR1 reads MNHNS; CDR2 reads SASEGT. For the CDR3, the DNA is TGTGCCAGCAAAATAATCGGGACTAGCGGCAATGAGCAGTTCTTC. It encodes CASKIIGTSGNEQFF.

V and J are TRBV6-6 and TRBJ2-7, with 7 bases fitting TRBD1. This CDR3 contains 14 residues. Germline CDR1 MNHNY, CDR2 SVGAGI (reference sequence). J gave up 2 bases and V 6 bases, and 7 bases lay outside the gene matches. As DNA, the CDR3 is TGTGCCAGCAGGGCCAGGGACAGCCCCTACGAGCAGTACTTC. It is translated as CASRARDSPYEQYF.

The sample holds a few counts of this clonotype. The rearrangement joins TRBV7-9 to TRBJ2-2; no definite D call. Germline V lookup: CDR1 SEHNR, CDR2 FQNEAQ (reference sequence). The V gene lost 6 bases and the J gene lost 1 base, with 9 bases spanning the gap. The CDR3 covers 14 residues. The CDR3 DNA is TGTGCCAGCAGTCCCCAGGTGAACACCGGGGAGCTGTTTTTT. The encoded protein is CASSPQVNTGELFF.